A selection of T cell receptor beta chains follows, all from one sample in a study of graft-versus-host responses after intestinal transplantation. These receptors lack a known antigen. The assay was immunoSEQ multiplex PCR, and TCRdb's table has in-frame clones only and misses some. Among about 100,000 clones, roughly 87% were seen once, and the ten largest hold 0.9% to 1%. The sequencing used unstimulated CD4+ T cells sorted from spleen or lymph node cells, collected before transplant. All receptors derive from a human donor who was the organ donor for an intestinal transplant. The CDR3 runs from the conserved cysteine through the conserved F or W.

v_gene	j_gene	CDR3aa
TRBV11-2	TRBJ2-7	CASSSDWGSSYEQYF
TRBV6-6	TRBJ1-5	CASSLMGQPQHF
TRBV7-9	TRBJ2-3	CASSLGRGHSDTQYF
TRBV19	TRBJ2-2	CATQTPGLAPTGELFF
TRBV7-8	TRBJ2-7	CASSFVLLGEQYF
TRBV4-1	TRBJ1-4	CASSQVRTEKLFF
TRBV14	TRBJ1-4	CASSQVWSYGGEKLFF
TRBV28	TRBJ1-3	CASQTGSTGNTIYF
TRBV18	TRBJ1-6	CASSPWQGNSPLHF
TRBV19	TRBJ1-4	CASSTGKGQGGEKLFF
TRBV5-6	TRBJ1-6	CASSLYKASYNSPLHF
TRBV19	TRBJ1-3	CASSTPRNSGNTIYF
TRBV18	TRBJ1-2	CASSGRDSLDGDYGYTF
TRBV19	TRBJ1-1	CASSMFRVNTEAFF
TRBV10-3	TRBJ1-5	CAISEDLSRGLASQPQHF
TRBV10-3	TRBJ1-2	CAISEAGNYGYTF
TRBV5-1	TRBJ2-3	CATRSRGDSTDTQYF
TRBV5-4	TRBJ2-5	CASSLVSGQASETQYF
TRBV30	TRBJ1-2	CAWSVLGYGYTF
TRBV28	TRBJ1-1	CASSSGTGKNTEAFF
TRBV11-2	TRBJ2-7	CASSSQGYEQYF
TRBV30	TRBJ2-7	CAWSLQALYEQYF
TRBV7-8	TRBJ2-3	CASSLVLGKFTDTQYF
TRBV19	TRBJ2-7	CASSLQGFYEQYF
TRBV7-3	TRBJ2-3	CASSLRGTSTDTQYF
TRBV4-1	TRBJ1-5	CASSQGVFRDENQPQHF
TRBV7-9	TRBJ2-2	CASSSTVGSANTGELFF
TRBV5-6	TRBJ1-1	CASSSSRGRTTEAFF
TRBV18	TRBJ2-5	CASSPQETQYF
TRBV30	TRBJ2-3	CAWSVPRGRDTQYF
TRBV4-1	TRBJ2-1	CASSPTRQGFPYNEQFF
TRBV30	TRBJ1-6	CAHRRDFVNSPLHF
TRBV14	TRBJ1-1	CASSQGSDHPKAFF
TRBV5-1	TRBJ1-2	CASSLGWDSYGYTF
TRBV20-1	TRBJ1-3	CSATTRDTIYF
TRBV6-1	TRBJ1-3	CASSEAGRATGNTIYF
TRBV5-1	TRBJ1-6	CASRGSASSYNSPLHF
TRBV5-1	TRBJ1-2	CASSADRPLGYGYTF
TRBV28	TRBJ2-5	CASSFRVPETQYF
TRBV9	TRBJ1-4	CASSVGTGANEKLFF
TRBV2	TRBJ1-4	CASRTTEKLFF
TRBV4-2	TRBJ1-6	CASSQGVGGTDNSPLHF
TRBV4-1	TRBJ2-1	CASSQDGRGGPSGNEQFF
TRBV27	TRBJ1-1	CASFPRESNTEAFF
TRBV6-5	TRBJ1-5	CASSEVGNQPQHF
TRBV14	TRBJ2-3	CASSHRGWGTTQYF
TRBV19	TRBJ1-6	CASSPKGQPYNSPLHF
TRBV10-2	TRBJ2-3	CASRRVTTTDTQYF
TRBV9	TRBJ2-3	CASSVGNVADTQYF
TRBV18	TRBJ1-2	CASSPGDTAPGGYTF
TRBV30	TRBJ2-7	CAWSVGVDTYEQYF
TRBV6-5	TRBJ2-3	CASSYSEARGADTQYF
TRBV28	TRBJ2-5	CASSPVAGGVQYF
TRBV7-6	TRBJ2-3	CASRRDSTDTQYF
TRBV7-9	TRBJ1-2	CASSPQGSYGYTF